This T cell receptor (beta chain) derives from a study of blood T cells in healthy people across ages. This CDR3 region has 14 residues. CDR1 and CDR2 from the germline V gene are SGHTA and FQGTGA. V was cut by 5 bases and J by 4 bases, with 14 bases left in between. Each of the donors had 8 to 10 milliliters of peripheral blood drawn into EDTA-treated Vacutainer tubes. Sample-barcoded 5' priming and a J-beta primer mix drove a second PCR of about 7 to 12 cycles. Tags on each cDNA molecule came from a template-switch adaptor with 12 random nucleotides. From the 5' RACE reads, TCRdb called clonotypes with MiXCR, one entry per CDR3 protein. The sample yields over a million distinct CDR3 sequences, roughly 40% seen once.

The receptor was isolated from a young woman in good health. The rearrangement links TRBV7-3 to TRBJ1-1; weak D call: TRBD1 (5 bases). Sequenced material: blood. The DNA of the CDR3 is TGTGCCAGCAGCAGCGGGGGTTTAGTCACTGAAGCTTTCTTT. It encodes CASSSGGLVTEAFF.